Shown below are 10 T cell receptor beta chains from a single sample sequenced in a study of T cell repertoires in cytomegalovirus infection. Their recognized antigens are unknown. TCRdb reprocessed the reads with MiXCR, giving one entry per CDR3 protein. The sample shows under 130,000 distinct CDR3 sequences, under 55% of them seen only once. This material consisted of CD8+ T cells from cultured PBMCs, taken from culture after CMV antigen stimulation. Receptors originate from a human donor in good health (CMV status not recorded). Some clones in this sample may be carry-over from other donors' samples.

The chain combines TRBV2 with TRBJ2-5; 10 bases fit TRBD2. CDR3 size: 14 residues. J gave up 3 bases and V 3 bases, and 1 base lay outside the gene matches. Germline-derived CDR1 and CDR2 are SNHLY and FYNNEI. CDR3 amino acids: CASSEGTSEETQYF. The CDR3 nucleotides read TGTGCCAGCAGTGAGGGGACTAGCGAAGAGACCCAGTACTTC.

CDR3 region: CASSHGGGYNEQFF. For the CDR3, the DNA is TGTGCCAGCAGCCACGGGGGGGGATACAATGAGCAGTTCTTC. This chain uses TRBV7-3 with TRBJ2-1, with 8 bases aligning to TRBD2. The CDR3 totals 14 residues. The germline V gene has CDR1 SGHTA and CDR2 FQGTGA. The V gene end was trimmed by 5 bases and the J gene end by 4 bases; junction bases not matched to a gene: 4.

The table lists this clonotype with many counts. The chain has TRBV4-2 and TRBJ2-7, with 7 bases fitting TRBD2. The length of the CDR3 is 15 residues. The trim removed 0 bases at V and 4 bases at J, leaving 6 bases unmatched. The germline CDR1 and CDR2 sequences are LGHNA and YNFKEQ. The CDR3 region is CASSQEGGGLYEQYF. The CDR3 nucleotides read TGTGCCAGCAGCCAAGAGGGCGGGGGTCTGTACGAGCAGTACTTC.

The gene calls are TRBV27 and TRBJ2-7; tentative D call: TRBD2 (6 bases). V was clipped by 2 bases and J by 6 bases, with 23 bases between them. Germline V lookup: CDR1 MNHEY, CDR2 SMNVEV (reference sequence). The CDR3 runs to 17 residues. CDR3 sequence: CASSLNLGDLGSREQYF. The CDR3, as DNA: TGTGCCAGCAGTTTAAATCTTGGGGACTTAGGCTCCCGCGAGCAGTACTTC.

The rearrangement joins TRBV12-3 or TRBV12-4 to TRBJ1-2, with a possible D match to TRBD1 (6 bases). There are 13 residues in the CDR3. V lost 2 bases, J lost 4 bases, and 8 bases lay in between. The CDR3 coding sequence is TGTGCCAGCAGTTTAACAGGGCTCTATGGCTACACCTTC. Translated: CASSLTGLYGYTF.

This rearrangement joins TRBV12-3 or TRBV12-4 to TRBJ1-2; 9 nucleotides agree with TRBD1. The length of the CDR3 is 12 residues. Trimming at V came to 7 bases and at J to 9 bases, leaving 6 bases not matched to a gene. CDR3 sequence reads: CASNLGTGCYTF. Here the CDR3 DNA reads TGTGCCAGCAATCTCGGGACAGGGTGCTACACCTTC.

The CDR3 nucleotides are TGTGCCAGCAGCTTAATTTCGATCAGCGGGGCGTTTGAGCAGTTCTTC. It specifies CASSLISISGAFEQFF. The rearrangement links TRBV11-2 to TRBJ2-1; 7 bases fit TRBD2. In germline, CDR1 is SGHAT, CDR2 FQNNGV. V was clipped by 2 bases and J by 9 bases; unmatched bases: 13. CDR3 length: 16 residues.

The V and J genes are TRBV27 and TRBJ1-2; TRBD1 matches at 7 bases. CDR3 length: 14 amino acids. Germline lookup yields CDR1 MNHEY and CDR2 SMNVEV (reference sequence). V shed 4 bases and J 0 bases; nucleotides not matched to a gene: 2. CDR3 loop: CASSSTGSNYGYTF. The CDR3 DNA follows: TGTGCCAGCAGTTCGACAGGGTCTAACTATGGCTACACCTTC.

The chain is built from TRBV2 and TRBJ2-7; weak D call: TRBD1 (5 bases). Per the germline V gene, CDR1 is SNHLY and CDR2 is FYNNEI. The CDR3 sequence is 15 residues long. The ends were cut back, 11 bases at V and 0 bases at J, with 20 bases in the middle. This chain's CDR3 is CAAAGSDTSSYEQYF. The CDR3 region has the DNA TGTGCCGCAGCAGGATCGGACACCTCCTCCTACGAGCAGTACTTC.

This clonotype turned up a few times. The rearrangement uses TRBV10-3 and TRBJ2-2, with D perhaps being TRBD1 or TRBD2 (5 bases each). The V end lost 2 bases, the J end lost 4 bases, and 11 bases lay between the germline ends. Germline V CDR1 and CDR2: ENHRY, SYGVKD. The CDR3 is 15 residues long. CDR3 nucleotide sequence: TGTGCCATCAGTGAGGACAGTGGGGGCACCGGGGAGCTGTTTTTT. Translating it yields CAISEDSGGTGELFF.